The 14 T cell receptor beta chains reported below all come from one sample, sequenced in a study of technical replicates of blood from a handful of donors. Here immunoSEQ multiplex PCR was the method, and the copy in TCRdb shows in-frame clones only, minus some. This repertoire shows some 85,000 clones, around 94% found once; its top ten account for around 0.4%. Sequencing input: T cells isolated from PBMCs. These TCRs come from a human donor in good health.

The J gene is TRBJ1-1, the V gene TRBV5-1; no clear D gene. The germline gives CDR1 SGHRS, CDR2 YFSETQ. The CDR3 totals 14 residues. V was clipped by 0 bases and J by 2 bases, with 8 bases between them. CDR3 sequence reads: CASSLAGSNTEAFF. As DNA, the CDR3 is TGCGCCAGCAGCTTGGCGGGTTCCAACACTGAAGCTTTCTTT. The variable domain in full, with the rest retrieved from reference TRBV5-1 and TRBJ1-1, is KAGVTQTPRYLIKTRGQQVTLSCSPISGHRSVSWYQQTPGQGLQFLFEYFSETQRNKGNFPGRFSGRQFSNSRSEMNVSTLELGDSALYLCASSLAGSNTEAFFGQGTRLTVV.

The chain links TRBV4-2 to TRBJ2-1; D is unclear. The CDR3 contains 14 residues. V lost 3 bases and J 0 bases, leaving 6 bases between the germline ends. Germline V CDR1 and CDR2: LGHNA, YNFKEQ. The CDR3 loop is CASSHSNSYNEQFF. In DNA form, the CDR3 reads TGTGCCAGCAGCCACAGTAACTCCTACAATGAGCAGTTCTTC.

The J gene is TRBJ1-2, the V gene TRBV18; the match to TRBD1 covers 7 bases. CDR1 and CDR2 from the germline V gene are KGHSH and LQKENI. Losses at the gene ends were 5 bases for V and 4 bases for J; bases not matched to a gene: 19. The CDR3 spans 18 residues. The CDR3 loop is CASSFPQQGTFSFYGYTF. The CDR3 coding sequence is TGTGCCAGCTCATTTCCGCAACAGGGGACTTTTAGTTTCTATGGCTACACCTTC. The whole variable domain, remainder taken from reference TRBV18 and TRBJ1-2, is NAGVMQNPRHLVRRRGQEARLRCSPMKGHSHVYWYRQLPEEGLKFMVYLQKENIIDESGMPKERFSAEFPKEGPSILRIQQVVRGDSAAYFCASSFPQQGTFSFYGYTFGSGTRLTVV.

The CDR3 nucleotides are TGTGCCAGCTCACCATCAGGGGGATTCACTGAAGCTTTCTTT. It yields the protein CASSPSGGFTEAFF. The rearrangement links TRBV18 to TRBJ1-1, with 7 nucleotides matching TRBD1. The length of the CDR3 is 14 residues. The trim removed 2 bases at V and 4 bases at J, leaving 4 bases unmatched. Germline CDR1 and CDR2: KGHSH and LQKENI.

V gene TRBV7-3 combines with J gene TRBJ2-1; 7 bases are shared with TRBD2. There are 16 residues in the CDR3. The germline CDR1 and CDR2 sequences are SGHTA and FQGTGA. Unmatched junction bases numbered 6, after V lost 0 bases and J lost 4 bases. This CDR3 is CASSLTPSGDYNEQFF. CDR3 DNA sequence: TGTGCCAGCAGCTTAACACCTAGCGGAGATTACAATGAGCAGTTCTTC.

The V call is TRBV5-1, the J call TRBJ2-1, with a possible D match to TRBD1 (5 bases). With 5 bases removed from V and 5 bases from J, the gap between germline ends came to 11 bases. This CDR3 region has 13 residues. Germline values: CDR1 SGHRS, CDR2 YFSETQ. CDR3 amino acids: CASRGALNNEQFF. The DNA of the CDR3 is TGCGCCAGCAGAGGGGCGTTAAACAATGAGCAGTTCTTC.

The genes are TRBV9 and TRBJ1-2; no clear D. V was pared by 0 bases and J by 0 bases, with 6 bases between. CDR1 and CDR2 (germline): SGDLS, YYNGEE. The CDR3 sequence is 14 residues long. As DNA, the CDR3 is TGTGCCAGCAGCGTAGCTCTAGCTAACTATGGCTACACCTTC. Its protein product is CASSVALANYGYTF.

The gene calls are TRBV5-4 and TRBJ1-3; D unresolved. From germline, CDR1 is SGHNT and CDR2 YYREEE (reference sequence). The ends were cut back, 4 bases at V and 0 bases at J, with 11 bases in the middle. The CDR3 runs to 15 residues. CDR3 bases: TGTGCCAGCAGCCTTGACTTAAGCTCTGGAAACACCATATATTTT. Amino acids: CASSLDLSSGNTIYF.

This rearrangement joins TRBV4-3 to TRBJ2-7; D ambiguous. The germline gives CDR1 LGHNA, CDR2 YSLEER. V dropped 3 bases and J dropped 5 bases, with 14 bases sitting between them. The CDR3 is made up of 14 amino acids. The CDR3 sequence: CASSHVQLSDEQYF. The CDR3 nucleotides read TGCGCCAGCAGCCACGTCCAGTTGAGCGACGAGCAGTACTTC.

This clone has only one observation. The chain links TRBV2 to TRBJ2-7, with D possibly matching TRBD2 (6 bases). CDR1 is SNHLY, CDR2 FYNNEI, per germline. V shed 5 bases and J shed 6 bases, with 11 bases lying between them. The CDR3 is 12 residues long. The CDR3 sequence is CASSLMGGEQYF. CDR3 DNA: TGTGCCAGCAGTTTGATGGGGGGCGAGCAGTACTTC.

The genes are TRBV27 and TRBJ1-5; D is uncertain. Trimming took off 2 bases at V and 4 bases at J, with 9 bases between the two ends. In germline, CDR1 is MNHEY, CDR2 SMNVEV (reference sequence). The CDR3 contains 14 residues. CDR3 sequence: CASSLQVGNQPQHF. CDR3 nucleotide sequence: TGTGCCAGCAGTTTACAGGTAGGAAATCAGCCCCAGCATTTT.

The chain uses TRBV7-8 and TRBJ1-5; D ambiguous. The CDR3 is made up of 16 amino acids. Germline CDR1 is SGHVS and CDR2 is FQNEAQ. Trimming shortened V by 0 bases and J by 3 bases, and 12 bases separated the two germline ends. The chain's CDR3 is CASSLASFEVNQPQHF. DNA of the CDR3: TGTGCCAGCAGCTTAGCGTCGTTTGAGGTCAATCAGCCCCAGCATTTT.

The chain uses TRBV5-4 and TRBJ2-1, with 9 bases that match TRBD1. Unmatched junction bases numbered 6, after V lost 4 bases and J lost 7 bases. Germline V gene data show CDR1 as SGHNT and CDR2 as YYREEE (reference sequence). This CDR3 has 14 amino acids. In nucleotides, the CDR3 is TGTGCCAGCAGCCGAGACAGGGGGGGAAATGAGCAGTTCTTC. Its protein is CASSRDRGGNEQFF.

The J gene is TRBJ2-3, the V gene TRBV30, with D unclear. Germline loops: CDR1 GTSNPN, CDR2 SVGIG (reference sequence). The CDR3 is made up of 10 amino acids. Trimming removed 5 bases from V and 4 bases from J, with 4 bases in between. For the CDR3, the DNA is TGTGCCTGGTCCGCAGATACGCAGTATTTT. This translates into CAWSADTQYF.